This is a list of T cell receptor beta chains from one sample in a study of response to subunit inactivated influenza vaccine. TCRdb called the RT-PCR reads again in MiXCR, with one record for every CDR3 protein. In the table there are approximately 300,000 distinct CDR3 sequences, roughly 22% of which are singletons. Here the sequenced sample was PBMCs from blood, taken less than 22 months after vaccination. The source is a man aged 50-75 years who received an inactivated influenza vaccine. CDR3s include the opening cysteine and the closing phenylalanine or tryptophan. A D gene is named only where the DNA matches it firmly. Where a row states a size, it is once, few, many or the class of an expanded clone; other rows omit it.

cdr3_aa: CASNGGHIGTDTQYF
cdr3_nt: TGTGCCAGCAATGGGGGGCATATCGGCACAGATACGCAGTATTTT
d_call: NA
j_call: TRBJ2-3
v_call: TRBV6-1
clone_size: NA

cdr3_aa: CASSLGGQGWEKLFF
cdr3_nt: TGTGCCAGCAGCTTAGGGGGACAGGGTTGGGAAAAACTGTTTTTT
d_call: TRBD1
j_call: TRBJ1-4
v_call: TRBV7-2
clone_size: NA

cdr3_aa: CASSYDRGQPQHF
cdr3_nt: TGTGCCAGCAGTTACGATCGGGGTCAGCCCCAGCATTTT
d_call: NA
j_call: TRBJ1-5
v_call: TRBV6-5
clone_size: few

cdr3_aa: CASSRGQTEAFF
cdr3_nt: TGTGCCAGCAGCCGTGGACAGACTGAAGCTTTCTTT
d_call: NA
j_call: TRBJ1-1
v_call: TRBV7-9
clone_size: NA

cdr3_aa: CASSQDTRINYGYTF
cdr3_nt: TGTGCCAGCAGCCAAGATACCCGGATTAACTATGGCTACACCTTC
d_call: NA
j_call: TRBJ1-2
v_call: TRBV3-1
clone_size: NA

cdr3_aa: CASSMDSTDTQYF
cdr3_nt: TGCGCCAGCAGCATGGACAGCACAGATACGCAGTATTTT
d_call: NA
j_call: TRBJ2-3
v_call: TRBV5-1
clone_size: few

cdr3_aa: CASSREVRNSPLHF
cdr3_nt: TGTGCCAGCAGTCGGGAAGTCAGGAATTCACCCCTCCACTTT
d_call: NA
j_call: TRBJ1-6
v_call: TRBV5-4
clone_size: NA

cdr3_aa: CASSLRTGDYTF
cdr3_nt: TGTGCCAGCAGCTTAAGGACAGGGGACTACACCTTC
d_call: TRBD1
j_call: TRBJ1-2
v_call: TRBV7-2
clone_size: NA

cdr3_aa: CSARTGGVQPQHF
cdr3_nt: TGCAGTGCTAGAACAGGGGGCGTTCAGCCCCAGCATTTT
d_call: TRBD1
j_call: TRBJ1-5
v_call: TRBV20-1
clone_size: few

cdr3_aa: CASSQEATYNGDEQFF
cdr3_nt: TGTGCCAGCAGCCAAGAAGCCACTTACAATGGAGATGAGCAGTTCTTC
d_call: NA
j_call: TRBJ2-1
v_call: TRBV14
clone_size: few

cdr3_aa: CASSPGTDLYGYTF
cdr3_nt: TGTGCCAGCAGTCCCGGGACAGACCTCTATGGCTACACCTTC
d_call: TRBD1
j_call: TRBJ1-2
v_call: TRBV7-9
clone_size: NA

cdr3_aa: CASSYWAPQRRSGNTIYF
cdr3_nt: TGTGCCAGCAGTTACTGGGCCCCACAGCGTCGCTCTGGAAACACCATATATTTT
d_call: NA
j_call: TRBJ1-3
v_call: TRBV6-5
clone_size: few

cdr3_aa: CASSLAEDSYGYTF
cdr3_nt: TGTGCCAGCAGCTTAGCCGAGGACAGCTATGGCTACACCTTC
d_call: NA
j_call: TRBJ1-2
v_call: TRBV7-9
clone_size: NA

cdr3_aa: CASSQRGGLSYNEQFF
cdr3_nt: TGTGCCAGCAGCCAACGGGGGGGCCTCTCCTACAATGAGCAGTTCTTC
d_call: TRBD2
j_call: TRBJ2-1
v_call: TRBV4-2
clone_size: NA

cdr3_aa: CASSPTEVGTEAFF
cdr3_nt: TGTGCCAGCTCACCGACGGAAGTGGGGACTGAAGCTTTCTTT
d_call: NA
j_call: TRBJ1-1
v_call: TRBV18
clone_size: NA

cdr3_aa: CASSLAGTGGREKLFF
cdr3_nt: TGCGCCAGCAGCTTGGCCGGTACAGGGGGGCGCGAAAAACTGTTTTTT
d_call: TRBD1
j_call: TRBJ1-4
v_call: TRBV5-1
clone_size: many

cdr3_aa: CASSLLGGTKNIQYF
cdr3_nt: TGTGCCAGCAGCTTGCTGGGGGGTACCAAAAACATTCAGTACTTC
d_call: NA
j_call: TRBJ2-4
v_call: TRBV7-9
clone_size: few

cdr3_aa: CASSQVGGGAYEQYF
cdr3_nt: TGCGCCAGCAGCCAAGTTGGCGGGGGGGCTTACGAGCAGTACTTC
d_call: TRBD2
j_call: TRBJ2-7
v_call: TRBV4-1
clone_size: NA

cdr3_aa: CSAEYQGFGNTEAFF
cdr3_nt: TGCAGTGCTGAATATCAGGGGTTCGGGAACACTGAAGCTTTCTTT
d_call: NA
j_call: TRBJ1-1
v_call: TRBV20-1
clone_size: NA

cdr3_aa: CSVSVGANSYNEQFF
cdr3_nt: TGCAGCGTGTCTGTCGGGGCTAACTCCTACAATGAGCAGTTCTTC
d_call: NA
j_call: TRBJ2-1
v_call: TRBV29-1
clone_size: NA

cdr3_aa: CASTHSTGTGIRGYTF
cdr3_nt: TGTGCCAGCACCCATTCGACCGGGACAGGGATCCGCGGCTACACCTTC
d_call: TRBD1
j_call: TRBJ1-2
v_call: TRBV27
clone_size: few

cdr3_aa: CASSLSGAGANVLTF
cdr3_nt: TGTGCCAGCAGCTTATCTGGTGCCGGGGCCAACGTCCTGACTTTC
d_call: NA
j_call: TRBJ2-6
v_call: TRBV5-4
clone_size: NA

cdr3_aa: CSARRLVGTDTQYF
cdr3_nt: TGCAGTGCTAGAAGACTAGTGGGCACAGATACGCAGTATTTT
d_call: NA
j_call: TRBJ2-3
v_call: TRBV20-1
clone_size: once

cdr3_aa: CASSLSRDLKETQYF
cdr3_nt: TGTGCCAGCAGCTTATCGCGGGATCTTAAAGAGACCCAGTACTTC
d_call: NA
j_call: TRBJ2-5
v_call: TRBV7-8
clone_size: NA

cdr3_aa: CASSRRDRDLREQFF
cdr3_nt: TGTGCCAGCAGTCGCCGGGACAGGGACCTTCGTGAGCAGTTCTTC
d_call: TRBD1
j_call: TRBJ2-1
v_call: TRBV6-1
clone_size: NA

cdr3_aa: CASSSTGAWGYTF
cdr3_nt: TGTGCCAGCAGCTCCACGGGGGCTTGGGGCTACACCTTC
d_call: NA
j_call: TRBJ1-2
v_call: TRBV28
clone_size: few

cdr3_aa: CASSIGQGRGYTF
cdr3_nt: TGCGCCAGCAGCATAGGACAGGGACGGGGCTACACCTTC
d_call: TRBD1
j_call: TRBJ1-2
v_call: TRBV5-1
clone_size: few

cdr3_aa: CAIRGEGNTIYF
cdr3_nt: TGTGCCATCAGAGGGGAAGGAAACACCATATATTTT
d_call: NA
j_call: TRBJ1-3
v_call: TRBV10-3
clone_size: NA

cdr3_aa: CASSSTGSSYGYTF
cdr3_nt: TGTGCCAGCAGCTCGACAGGGTCTTCGTATGGCTACACCTTC
d_call: TRBD1
j_call: TRBJ1-2
v_call: TRBV13
clone_size: NA

cdr3_aa: CASSQGGPLVYEQYF
cdr3_nt: TGTGCCAGCAGCCAAGGGGGGCCTTTAGTCTACGAGCAGTACTTC
d_call: NA
j_call: TRBJ2-7
v_call: TRBV3-1
clone_size: many

cdr3_aa: CASSQQQQTGGAYGYTF
cdr3_nt: TGCGCCAGCAGCCAACAACAGCAGACAGGGGGCGCTTATGGCTACACCTTC
d_call: TRBD1
j_call: TRBJ1-2
v_call: TRBV4-1
clone_size: few